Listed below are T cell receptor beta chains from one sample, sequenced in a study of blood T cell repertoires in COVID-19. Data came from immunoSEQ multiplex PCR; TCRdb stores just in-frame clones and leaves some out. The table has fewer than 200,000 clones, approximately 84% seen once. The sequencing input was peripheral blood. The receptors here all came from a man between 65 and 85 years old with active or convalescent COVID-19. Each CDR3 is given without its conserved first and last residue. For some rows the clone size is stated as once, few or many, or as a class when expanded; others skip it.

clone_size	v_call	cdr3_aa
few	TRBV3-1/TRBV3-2	ASKDSNTEAF
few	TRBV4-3	ASSQEVRGYTEAF
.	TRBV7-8	ASRTGEGGTGELF
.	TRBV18	ASSLQGAGTEAF
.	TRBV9	ASSAVPLPGTEAF
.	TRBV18	ASSLLAVPYEQY
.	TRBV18	ASSPIRQGPYEQY
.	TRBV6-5	AIRQPNYGYT
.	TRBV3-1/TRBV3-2	ASSQDLLAGVSYNEQF
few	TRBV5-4	ASSSLAGDLYEQY
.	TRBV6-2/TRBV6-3	ASSSRRETQY
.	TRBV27	ASSLHTEGRLAEAF
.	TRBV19	ASSDNGQGATNEKLF
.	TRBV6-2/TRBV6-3	ASSANRLGDEQF
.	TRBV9	ASNRQGASYEQY
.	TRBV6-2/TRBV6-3	ASSQAGIQNEQF
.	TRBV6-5	ASRTGGTQETQY
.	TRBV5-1	ASSPQGDGSYEQY
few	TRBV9	ASSASGQPREGANVLT
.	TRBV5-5	ASSLRGTANTEAF
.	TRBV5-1	ASRGQTQETQY
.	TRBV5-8	ASSFPGIGYT
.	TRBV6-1	ASSELRGFAQDTQY